This is a list of T cell receptor beta chains from one sample in a study of blood T cell repertoires in COVID-19. Sequencing used immunoSEQ multiplex PCR; TCRdb keeps in-frame clones, though not all of them. Of roughly 400,000 clones listed, around 87% are singletons. The sequenced sample was peripheral blood. The source of these receptors is a woman in her fifties or sixties with COVID-19, enrolled during active disease. CDR3s include the opening cysteine and the closing phenylalanine or tryptophan. D genes are given only for firm matches. Clone size is shown for a subset of rows, as once, few, many or a class of expanded clone.

J gene	D gene	CDR3 length	clone size	V gene	CDR3 DNA	CDR3 protein
TRBJ1-5	NA	14	NA	TRBV3-1/TRBV3-2	TGTGCCAGCAGCCAGGGTTCAGGGAATCAGCCCCAGCATTTT	CASSQGSGNQPQHF
TRBJ1-1	NA	19	once	TRBV9	TGTGCCAGCAGCTCCTCTCCACAGGGAGATCGGACCTCGAACACTGAAGCTTTCTTT	CASSSSPQGDRTSNTEAFF
TRBJ1-4	TRBD1	14	once	TRBV10-3	TGTGCCATCAGCGCGACAGGGTTTAATGAAAAACTGTTTTTT	CAISATGFNEKLFF
TRBJ2-7	TRBD1	14	NA	TRBV5-4	TGTGCCAGCAGCTCCAGGACAGGGGCCTACGAGCAGTACTTC	CASSSRTGAYEQYF
TRBJ2-3	TRBD1	16	once	TRBV30	TGTGCCTGGAGAATGGCCGGGACAGGAAGAAGAAATACGCAGTATTTT	CAWRMAGTGRRNTQYF
TRBJ1-1	TRBD1	17	NA	TRBV3-1/TRBV3-2	TGTGCCAGCAGCCAAGGGACAGGGGGGCCCTTAGGGACTGAAGCTTTCTTT	CASSQGTGGPLGTEAFF
TRBJ2-7	NA	14	NA	TRBV3-1/TRBV3-2	TGTGCCAGCAGCCCCGCCAGGGCCTTCGGCGAGCAGTACTTC	CASSPARAFGEQYF
TRBJ2-7	TRBD1	15	NA	TRBV7-9	TGTGCCAGCAGCCCGGTTGACAGGGCGACCTACGAGCAGTACTTC	CASSPVDRATYEQYF
TRBJ1-1	TRBD1	14	NA	TRBV7-2	TGTGCCAGCAGCCGGGAGGGGGCGCGCACTGAAGCTTTCTTT	CASSREGARTEAFF
TRBJ1-2	TRBD1	16	NA	TRBV5-1	TGCGCCAGCAGTCGGACAGGGGAGCCCTCTAACTATGGCTACACCTTC	CASSRTGEPSNYGYTF
TRBJ2-5	TRBD2	15	NA	TRBV30	TGTGCCTGGAGTTTGGGACTAGCGGTCTTCGAGACCCAGTACTTC	CAWSLGLAVFETQYF
TRBJ1-5	TRBD1	16	NA	TRBV19	TGTGCCAGTAGTACTAGGACAGGGATGGCAAATCAGCCCCAGCATTTT	CASSTRTGMANQPQHF
TRBJ1-1	NA	14	NA	TRBV3-1/TRBV3-2	TGTGCCAGCAGTCCCCTTCTGAGAAACACTGAAGCTTTCTTT	CASSPLLRNTEAFF
TRBJ1-3	NA	15	NA	TRBV2	TGTGCCAGCAGTCCCGACAGGAACTCTGGAAACACCATATATTTT	CASSPDRNSGNTIYF
TRBJ2-7	TRBD1	15	NA	TRBV3-1/TRBV3-2	TGTGCCAGCAGCCATAGCCAGGGGGAACCCTACGAGCAGTACTTC	CASSHSQGEPYEQYF
TRBJ1-4	NA	15	NA	TRBV15	TGTGCCACCAGCAGAGAGGCAGACGCGGGTGAAAAACTGTTTTTT	CATSREADAGEKLFF
TRBJ1-2	NA	15	once	TRBV6-5	TGTGCCAGCAGTAGGCAATTTCAGGAAACCTATGGCTACACCTTC	CASSRQFQETYGYTF
TRBJ2-7	TRBD2	14	NA	TRBV5-5	TGTGCCAGCAGCGATAGCGGGGGGGCGGGCGAGCAGTACTTC	CASSDSGGAGEQYF
TRBJ2-3	NA	14	NA	TRBV2	TGTGCCAGCAGTGACCAGGAGGACACAGATACGCAGTATTTT	CASSDQEDTDTQYF
TRBJ2-1	NA	15	NA	TRBV19	TGTGCCAGTAGTATATCCAGGGTCCCCAACAATGAGCAGTTCTTC	CASSISRVPNNEQFF
TRBJ2-1	TRBD2	15	NA	TRBV19	TGTGCCAGTAGTTTCAAGAGCGGGGGGAGCAATGAGCAGTTCTTC	CASSFKSGGSNEQFF
TRBJ1-1	TRBD1	15	NA	TRBV7-8	TGTGCCAGCAGCGCCAGACAGGGTAGGAACACTGAAGCTTTCTTT	CASSARQGRNTEAFF
TRBJ1-2	NA	13	NA	TRBV7-9	TGTGCCAGCACCGACCGACGGGGGTCGAGCTACACCTTC	CASTDRRGSSYTF
TRBJ2-5	TRBD1	16	NA	TRBV5-1	TGCGCCAGCAGCTTGGTTGGGACAGGGGGCCAAGAGACCCAGTACTTC	CASSLVGTGGQETQYF
TRBJ1-3	NA	14	few	TRBV7-9	TGTGCCAGCAGCCCCCCGGTGATGGGAAACACCATATATTTT	CASSPPVMGNTIYF
TRBJ2-5	TRBD1	14	NA	TRBV5-1	TGCGCCAGCTTAGGGGACAGGCCAGGGGAGACCCAGTACTTC	CASLGDRPGETQYF
TRBJ1-5	NA	15	NA	TRBV2	TGTGCCAGCAGTGAACAGGGCGTCAGCAATCAGCCCCAGCATTTT	CASSEQGVSNQPQHF
TRBJ2-7	NA	14	NA	TRBV28	TGTGCCAGCTGCTACAGAGACAGGACCAACGAGCAGTACTTC	CASCYRDRTNEQYF
TRBJ1-1	NA	14	NA	TRBV28	TGTGCCAGCATTTCGGGGGGCCTGTACACTGAAGCTTTCTTT	CASISGGLYTEAFF
TRBJ2-3	NA	14	NA	TRBV29-1	TGCAGCGTTTGGGAGGGGGTTAGCACAGATACGCAGTATTTT	CSVWEGVSTDTQYF
TRBJ1-1	NA	11	NA	TRBV6-5	TGTGCCAGTTTAGAGAGGACTGAAGCTTTCTTT	CASLERTEAFF
TRBJ2-1	TRBD2	16	once	TRBV2	TGTGCCAGCAAGCTACTAGCGGGGGGGCGTTACAATGAGCAGTTCTTC	CASKLLAGGRYNEQFF
TRBJ1-4	TRBD1	15	NA	TRBV6-5	TGTGCCAGCAGTTACTCGAACAGGGGGGTGGAAAAACTGTTTTTT	CASSYSNRGVEKLFF
TRBJ1-5	NA	16	NA	TRBV7-9	TGTGCCAGCAGCGCCGGGACACCGAATAGCAATCAGCCCCAGCATTTT	CASSAGTPNSNQPQHF
TRBJ1-2	TRBD1	17	once	TRBV4-2	TGTGCCAGCAGCCAAGTGGGGACAGGGGATCCTAACTATGGCTACACCTTC	CASSQVGTGDPNYGYTF
TRBJ1-4	NA	15	NA	TRBV9	TGTGCCAGCAGCGGGGGAGGAGGGTTAGGGGAAAAACTGTTTTTT	CASSGGGGLGEKLFF
TRBJ1-3	NA	16	NA	TRBV5-1	TGCGCCAGCAGCCCGGGAGGGACTTACTCTGGAAACACCATATATTTT	CASSPGGTYSGNTIYF
TRBJ1-5	NA	12	NA	TRBV28	TGTGCCAGCAGTACAGTGGTTCAGCCCCAGCATTTT	CASSTVVQPQHF
TRBJ2-5	NA	15	NA	TRBV7-9	TGTGCCAGCAGCCTCAACCCGGGGGGCGGGGAGACCCAGTACTTC	CASSLNPGGGETQYF
TRBJ2-3	TRBD1	19	NA	TRBV4-1	TGCGCCAGCAGCCACGGACAGGGGGCATCGTCTCCTAGCACAGATACGCAGTATTTT	CASSHGQGASSPSTDTQYF
TRBJ1-1	NA	15	NA	TRBV9	TGTGCCAGCAGCGTAGATCTGAGGAGGGACACTGAAGCTTTCTTT	CASSVDLRRDTEAFF
TRBJ2-6	TRBD1	17	NA	TRBV7-9	TGTGCCAGCAGCTTAGGGGACAGTTACTCTGGGGCCAACGTCCTGACTTTC	CASSLGDSYSGANVLTF
TRBJ1-2	NA	13	NA	TRBV7-8	TGTGCCAGCAGCCCCCTCGCGGGGACCGGCTACACCTTC	CASSPLAGTGYTF